A single sample gave rise to the 9 T cell receptor beta chains below, sequenced in a study of blood T cell repertoires in COVID-19. Assay: immunoSEQ multiplex PCR; the TCRdb copy retains only in-frame clones and omits some. In the table there are roughly 39,000 clones, roughly 85% of which are singletons. The sample comprised peripheral blood. The receptors come from a human donor in a cohort sampled during active COVID-19.

The V gene is TRBV11-2, the J gene TRBJ1-2, with D possibly matching TRBD1 (5 bases). The CDR3 contains 14 residues. CDR1 SGHAT and CDR2 FQNNGV come from the germline V gene. The V end was cut by 4 bases, the J end by 8 bases, with 17 bases between. Here the CDR3 DNA reads TGTGCCAGCAGCTCCACATCAGGGTTTTGGGGCTACACCTTC. Translation gives CASSSTSGFWGYTF.

The genes are TRBV6-5 and TRBJ2-1, with D unresolved. Trimming stripped 6 bases from V and 0 bases from J, with 9 bases between. The V gene's germline CDR1 is MNHEY and CDR2 SVGAGI. The CDR3 loop spans 14 amino acids. The CDR3 sequence is CASSPVPSYNEQFF. CDR3 DNA: TGTGCCAGCAGCCCCGTTCCCTCCTACAATGAGCAGTTCTTC.

The chain carries TRBV10-3 and TRBJ2-5; 14 bases match TRBD2. CDR1 is ENHRY, CDR2 SYGVKD, per germline. Trimming removed 4 bases from V and 2 bases from J; junction bases left unmatched: 9. The CDR3 totals 18 residues. Here the CDR3 DNA reads TGTGCCATCAGTGGGCTGGGACTAGCGGGAGTAGGGCAAGAGACCCAGTACTTC. Its protein product is CAISGLGLAGVGQETQYF.

The gene calls are TRBV5-1 and TRBJ2-6; unclear D gene. This CDR3 comprises 14 residues. V was trimmed by 2 bases and J by 0 bases, leaving 3 bases between them. Germline loops: CDR1 SGHRS, CDR2 YFSETQ. In DNA form, the CDR3 reads TGCGCCAGCAGCTTCAACTCTGGGGCCAACGTCCTGACTTTC. Amino acids: CASSFNSGANVLTF.

The chain combines TRBV10-3 with TRBJ1-2; 9 positions agree with TRBD1. The CDR3 consists of 16 residues. CDR1 is ENHRY, CDR2 SYGVKD, per germline. V lost 0 bases to trimming and J lost 7 bases; unmatched junction nucleotides: 9. This CDR3 reads CAISESGNGQGLGYTF. The CDR3 DNA sequence: TGTGCCATCAGTGAGTCGGGTAATGGACAGGGGCTTGGCTACACCTTC.

The chain employs TRBV14 and TRBJ1-2; D perhaps matches TRBD1 (5 bases). Germline V gene lookup returns CDR1 SGHDN and CDR2 FVKESK. V was clipped by 2 bases and J by 4 bases, with 14 bases between them. This CDR3 has 15 residues. The CDR3 region is CASSQHQGSFYGYTF. CDR3 DNA sequence: TGTGCCAGCAGCCAACACCAGGGATCCTTCTATGGCTACACCTTC. Looking up the rest from reference TRBV14 and TRBJ1-2 gives the full variable domain: EAGVTQFPSHSVIEKGQTVTLRCDPISGHDNLYWYRRVMGKEIKFLLHFVKESKQDESGMPNNRFLAERTGGTYSTLKVQPAELEDSGVYFCASSQHQGSFYGYTFGSGTRLTVV.

The chain joins TRBV29-1 to TRBJ2-7; TRBD1 matches 7 bases. With V trimmed by 4 bases and J by 7 bases, 7 bases remained unmatched. Germline lookup yields CDR1 SQVTM and CDR2 ANQGSEA. The CDR3 extends over 12 amino acids. Written as DNA, the CDR3 is TGCAGCGTTGCTCAGGGGGTCTGGGAGCAGTACTTC. Its translation is CSVAQGVWEQYF.

CDR3 in DNA: TGTGCCAGCAGGTCTCAGGGACTAGCTTCAGATACGCAGTATTTT. Protein sequence: CASRSQGLASDTQYF. The V and J genes are TRBV2 and TRBJ2-3; 9 nucleotides agree with TRBD2. This CDR3 region has 15 residues. Germline V gives CDR1 SNHLY, CDR2 FYNNEI. The junction had 8 bases not matched to a gene; V was cut back by 6 bases and J by 4 bases.

CDR3 sequence: CASISTIIPEAFF. CDR3 nucleotide sequence: TGTGCCAGCATAAGTACTATTATCCCTGAAGCTTTCTTT. The chain has TRBV2 and TRBJ1-1; D is unclear. This CDR3 spans 13 amino acids. Deletions cut 7 bases from V and 6 bases from J, with 15 bases between. Germline V CDR1 and CDR2: SNHLY, FYNNEI.